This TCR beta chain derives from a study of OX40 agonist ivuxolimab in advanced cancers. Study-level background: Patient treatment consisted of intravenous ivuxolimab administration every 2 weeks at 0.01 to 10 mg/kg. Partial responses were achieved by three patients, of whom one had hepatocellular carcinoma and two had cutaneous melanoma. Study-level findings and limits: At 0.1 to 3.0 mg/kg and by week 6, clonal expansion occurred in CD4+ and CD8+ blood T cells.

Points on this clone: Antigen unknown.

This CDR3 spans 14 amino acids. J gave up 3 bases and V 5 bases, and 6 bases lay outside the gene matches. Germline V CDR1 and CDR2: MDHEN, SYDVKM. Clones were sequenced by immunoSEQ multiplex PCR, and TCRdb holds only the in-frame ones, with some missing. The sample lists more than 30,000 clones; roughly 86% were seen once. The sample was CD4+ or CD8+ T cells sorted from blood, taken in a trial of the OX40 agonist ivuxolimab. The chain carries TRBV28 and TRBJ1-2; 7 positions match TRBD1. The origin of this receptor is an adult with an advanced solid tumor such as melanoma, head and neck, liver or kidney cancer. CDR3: CASSRRQGYYGYTF. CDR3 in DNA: TGTGCCAGCAGTCGCCGACAGGGCTACTATGGCTACACCTTC.